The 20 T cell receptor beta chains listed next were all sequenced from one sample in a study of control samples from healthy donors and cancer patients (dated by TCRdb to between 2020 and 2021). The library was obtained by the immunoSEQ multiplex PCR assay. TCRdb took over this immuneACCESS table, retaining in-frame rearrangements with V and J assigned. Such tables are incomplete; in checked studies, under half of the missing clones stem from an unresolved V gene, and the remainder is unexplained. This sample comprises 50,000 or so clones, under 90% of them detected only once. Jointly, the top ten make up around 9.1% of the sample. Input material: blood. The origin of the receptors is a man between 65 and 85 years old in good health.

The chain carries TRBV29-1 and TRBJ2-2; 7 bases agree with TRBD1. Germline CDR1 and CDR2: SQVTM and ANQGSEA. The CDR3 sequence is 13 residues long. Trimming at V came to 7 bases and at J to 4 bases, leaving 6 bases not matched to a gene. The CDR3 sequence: CSGNRGTTGELFF. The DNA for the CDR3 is TGCAGCGGCAACAGGGGAACCACCGGGGAGCTGTTTTTT.

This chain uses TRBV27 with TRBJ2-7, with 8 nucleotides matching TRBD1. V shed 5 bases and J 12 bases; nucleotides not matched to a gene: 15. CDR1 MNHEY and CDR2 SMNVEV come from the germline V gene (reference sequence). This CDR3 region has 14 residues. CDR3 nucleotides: TGTGCCAGCAGTCTGGCGGGTGGACAGGGTATTTTGTACTTC. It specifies CASSLAGGQGILYF.

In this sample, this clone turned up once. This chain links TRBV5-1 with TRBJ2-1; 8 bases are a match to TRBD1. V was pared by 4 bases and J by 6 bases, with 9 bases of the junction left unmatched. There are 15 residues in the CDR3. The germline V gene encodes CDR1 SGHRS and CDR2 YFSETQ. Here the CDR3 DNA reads TGCGCCAGCAGCGCAAGGACAGGGACTGGCAATGAGCAGTTCTTC. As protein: CASSARTGTGNEQFF.

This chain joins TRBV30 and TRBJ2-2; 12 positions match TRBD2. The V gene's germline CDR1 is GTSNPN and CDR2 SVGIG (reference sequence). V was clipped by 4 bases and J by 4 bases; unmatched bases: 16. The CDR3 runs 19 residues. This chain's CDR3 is CAWNPHMSSGGASTGELFF. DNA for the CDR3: TGTGCCTGGAATCCCCATATGTCTAGCGGGGGGGCGAGCACCGGGGAGCTGTTTTTT.

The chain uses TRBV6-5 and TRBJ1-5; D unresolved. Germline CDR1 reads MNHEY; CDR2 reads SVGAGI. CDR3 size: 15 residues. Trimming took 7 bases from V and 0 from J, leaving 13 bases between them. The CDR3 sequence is CASIWFHSSNQPQHF. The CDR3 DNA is TGTGCCAGCATTTGGTTTCACAGTAGCAATCAGCCCCAGCATTTT.

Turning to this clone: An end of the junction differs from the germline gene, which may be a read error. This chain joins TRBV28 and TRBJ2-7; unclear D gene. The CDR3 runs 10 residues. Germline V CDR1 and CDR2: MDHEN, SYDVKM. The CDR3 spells CASSDGPYDF. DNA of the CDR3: TGTGCCAGCAGCGACGGACCCTACGATTTC.

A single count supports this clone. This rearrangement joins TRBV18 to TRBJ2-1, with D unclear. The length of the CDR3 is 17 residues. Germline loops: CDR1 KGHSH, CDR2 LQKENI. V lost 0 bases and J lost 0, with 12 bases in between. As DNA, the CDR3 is TGTGCCAGCTCACCACCCGTCAGAGAGGACTCCTACAATGAGCAGTTCTTC. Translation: CASSPPVREDSYNEQFF.

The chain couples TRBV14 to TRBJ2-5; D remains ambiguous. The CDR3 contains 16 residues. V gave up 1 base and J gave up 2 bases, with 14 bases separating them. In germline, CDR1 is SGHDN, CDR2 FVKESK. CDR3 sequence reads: CASSQVYENQQETQYF. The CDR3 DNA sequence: TGTGCCAGCAGCCAAGTATACGAGAACCAACAAGAGACCCAGTACTTC.

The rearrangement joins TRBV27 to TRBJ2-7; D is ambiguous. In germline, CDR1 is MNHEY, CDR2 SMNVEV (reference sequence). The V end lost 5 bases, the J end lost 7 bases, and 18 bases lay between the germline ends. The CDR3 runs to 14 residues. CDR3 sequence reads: CASSGGPGLGEQYF. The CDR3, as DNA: TGTGCCAGCAGTGGTGGTCCCGGATTGGGGGAGCAGTACTTC.

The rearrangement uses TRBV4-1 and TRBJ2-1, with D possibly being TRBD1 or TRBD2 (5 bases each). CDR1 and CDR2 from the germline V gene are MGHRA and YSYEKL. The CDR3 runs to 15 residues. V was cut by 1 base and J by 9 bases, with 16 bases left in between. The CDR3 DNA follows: TGCGCCAGCAGCCAAGGACTTCCCCTGGGGGTTGAGCAGTTCTTC. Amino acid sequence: CASSQGLPLGVEQFF.

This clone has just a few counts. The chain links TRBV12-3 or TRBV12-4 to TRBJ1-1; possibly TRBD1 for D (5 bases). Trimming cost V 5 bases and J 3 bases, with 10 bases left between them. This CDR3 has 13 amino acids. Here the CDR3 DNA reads TGTGCCAGCAGTCCGGACATGTACACTGAAGCTTTCTTT. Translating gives CASSPDMYTEAFF.

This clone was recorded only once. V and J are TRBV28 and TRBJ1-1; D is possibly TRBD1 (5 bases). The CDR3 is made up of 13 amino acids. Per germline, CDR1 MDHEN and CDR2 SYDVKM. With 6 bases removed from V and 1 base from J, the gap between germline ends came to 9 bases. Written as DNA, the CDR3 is TGTGCCAGCAGAGGGGTGTGGAACACTGAAGCTTTCTTT. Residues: CASRGVWNTEAFF.

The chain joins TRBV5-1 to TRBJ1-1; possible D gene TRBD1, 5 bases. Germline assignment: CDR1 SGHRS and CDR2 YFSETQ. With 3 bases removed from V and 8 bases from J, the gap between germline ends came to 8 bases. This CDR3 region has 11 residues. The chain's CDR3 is CASSYGGEAFF. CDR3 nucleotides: TGCGCCAGCAGCTACGGGGGGGAAGCTTTCTTT.

The CDR3 reads CASSEQGILYEQYF. CDR3 in DNA: TGTGCCAGCAGTGAACAGGGCATCCTCTACGAGCAGTACTTC. The rearrangement joins TRBV2 to TRBJ2-7, with D possibly matching TRBD1 (5 bases). Germline CDR1 is SNHLY and CDR2 is FYNNEI. Trimming left V 2 bases short and J 3 bases short, with 11 bases between. This CDR3 has 14 residues.

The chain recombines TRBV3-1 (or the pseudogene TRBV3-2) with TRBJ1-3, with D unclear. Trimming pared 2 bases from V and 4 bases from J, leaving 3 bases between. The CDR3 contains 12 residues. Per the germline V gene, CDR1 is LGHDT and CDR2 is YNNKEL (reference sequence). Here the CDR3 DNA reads TGTGCCAGCAGCCAAACCGGAAACACCATATATTTT. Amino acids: CASSQTGNTIYF.

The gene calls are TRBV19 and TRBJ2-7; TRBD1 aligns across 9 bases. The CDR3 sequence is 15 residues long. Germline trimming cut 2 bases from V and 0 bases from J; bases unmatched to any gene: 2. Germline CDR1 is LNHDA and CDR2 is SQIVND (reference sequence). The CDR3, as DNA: TGTGCCAGTAGTATAACGACAGGGGGCTCCTACGAGCAGTACTTC. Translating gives CASSITTGGSYEQYF. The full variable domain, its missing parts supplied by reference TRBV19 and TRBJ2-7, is DGGITQSPKYLFRKEGQNVTLSCEQNLNHDAMYWYRQDPGQGLRLIYYSQIVNDFQKGDIAEGYSVSREKKESFPLTVTSAQKNPTAFYLCASSITTGGSYEQYFGPGTRLTVT.

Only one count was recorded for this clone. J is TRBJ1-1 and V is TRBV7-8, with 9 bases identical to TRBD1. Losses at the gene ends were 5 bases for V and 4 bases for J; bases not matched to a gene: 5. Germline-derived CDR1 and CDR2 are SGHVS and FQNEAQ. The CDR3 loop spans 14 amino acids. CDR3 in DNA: TGTGCCAGCAGCCCACAGGGGGCAATCACTGAAGCTTTCTTT. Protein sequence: CASSPQGAITEAFF.

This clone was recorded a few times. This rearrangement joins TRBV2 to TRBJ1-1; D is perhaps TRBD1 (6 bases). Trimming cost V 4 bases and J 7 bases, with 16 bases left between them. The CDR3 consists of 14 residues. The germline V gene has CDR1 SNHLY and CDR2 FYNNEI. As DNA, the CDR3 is TGTGCCAGCAGTGTTGTGGGGAAGGGGGGTGAAGCTTTCTTT. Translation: CASSVVGKGGEAFF.

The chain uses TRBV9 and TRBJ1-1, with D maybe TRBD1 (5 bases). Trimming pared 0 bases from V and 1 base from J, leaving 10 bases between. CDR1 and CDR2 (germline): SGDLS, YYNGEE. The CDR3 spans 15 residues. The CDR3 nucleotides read TGTGCCAGCAGCGTAGGGGGGTCGGGGAACACTGAAGCTTTCTTT. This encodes CASSVGGSGNTEAFF.

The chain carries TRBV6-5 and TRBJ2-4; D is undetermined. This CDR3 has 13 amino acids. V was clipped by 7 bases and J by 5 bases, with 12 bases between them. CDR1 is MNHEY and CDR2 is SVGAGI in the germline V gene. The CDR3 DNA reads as TGTGCCAGCACCCCCTATCCCGAAAACATTCAGTACTTC. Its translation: CASTPYPENIQYF.